The next 5 T cell receptor beta chains were all read from a single sample in a study of spatial heterogeneity in lung cancer. TCRdb re-called the 5' RACE reads through MiXCR, storing one row per CDR3 protein. The sample carries roughly 13,000 distinct CDR3 sequences, 3% to 5% recorded once. Time point: sample taken at primary tumor resection. The sequenced material consisted of unsorted whole RNA from tumor, nontumor lung or frozen PBMC. This specimen consisted of PBMCs, obtained at surgery. All receptors come from a male donor with early-stage non-small cell lung cancer.

This clonotype was seen ten or more times. Because this beta chain is a stray read in a library intended to capture alpha chains, its abundance should not be given much weight. This chain connects TRBV20-1 to TRBJ2-1; 9 nucleotides match TRBD2. This CDR3 is 15 amino acids long. CDR1 DFQATT and CDR2 SNEGSKA come from the germline V gene (reference sequence). The V gene end was trimmed by 6 bases and the J gene end by 6 bases; junction bases not matched to a gene: 12. The CDR3, as DNA: TGCAGTGCAACCATTAGCGGGAGAGGGGCCAATGAGCAGTTCTTC. Its translation: CSATISGRGANEQFF.

This clonotype has a count of ten or more. This beta chain is an unintended read in a library built for alpha chains; its size means little. The gene calls are TRBV9 and TRBJ2-4, with D uncertain. The germline V and J ends were trimmed by 0 bases and 2 bases, with 6 bases remaining between them. From germline, CDR1 is SGDLS and CDR2 YYNGEE. The CDR3 totals 14 residues. The CDR3 DNA reads TGTGCCAGCAGCGTAGGTCGGTCCAAAAACATTCAGTACTTC. Translating it yields CASSVGRSKNIQYF. The entire variable domain, with the rest obtained from reference TRBV9 and TRBJ2-4, is as follows: DSGVTQTPKHLITATGQRVTLRCSPRSGDLSVYWYQQSLDQGLQFLIQYYNGEERAKGNILERFSAQQFPDLHSELNLSSLELGDSALYFCASSVGRSKNIQYFGAGTRLSVL.

At least ten counts were recorded for this clonotype. Found in a library prepared for alpha chains, this beta chain is an off-target read, and its abundance has little meaning. The rearrangement uses TRBV6-2 or TRBV6-3 and TRBJ1-1, with D uncertain. Germline assignment: CDR1 MNHEY and CDR2 SVGEGT. V was shortened by 3 bases and J by 2 bases, with 13 bases between the two germline ends. The CDR3 runs to 15 residues. CDR3 nucleotides: TGTGCCAGCAGTTATCGCGGGGATCTCAACACTGAAGCTTTCTTT. Residues: CASSYRGDLNTEAFF.

This clonotype was found many times. This beta chain is off target for a library built for alpha chains, so its abundance means little. The J gene is TRBJ2-7, the V gene TRBV11-2, with 8 bases matching TRBD2. V lost 5 bases and J lost 2; bases outside the gene matches: 5. This CDR3 region has 14 residues. Germline-derived CDR1 and CDR2 are SGHAT and FQNNGV. Written as DNA, the CDR3 is TGTGCCAGCAGCCCCCGACTAGCGACCTACGAGCAGTACTTC. It specifies CASSPRLATYEQYF.

About this clonotype: This beta chain appears as a stray read in a library generated for alpha chains; its size is not informative. V and J are TRBV18 and TRBJ1-1, with 7 bases that match TRBD1. In germline, CDR1 is KGHSH, CDR2 LQKENI. The CDR3 spans 17 residues. With 3 bases clipped from V and 0 bases from J, the junction kept 10 bases outside the gene matches. The CDR3 here is CASSPDEEGAMNTEAFF. The CDR3 DNA follows: TGTGCCAGCTCACCGGACGAGGAGGGGGCCATGAACACTGAAGCTTTCTTT.